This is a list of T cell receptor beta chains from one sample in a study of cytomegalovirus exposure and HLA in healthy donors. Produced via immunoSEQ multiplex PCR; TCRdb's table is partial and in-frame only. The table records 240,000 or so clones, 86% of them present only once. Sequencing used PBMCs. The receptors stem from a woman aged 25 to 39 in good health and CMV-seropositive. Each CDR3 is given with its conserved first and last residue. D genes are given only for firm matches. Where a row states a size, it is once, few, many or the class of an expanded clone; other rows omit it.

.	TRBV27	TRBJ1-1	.	CASSLGGGTEAFF	TGTGCCAGCAGTTTAGGGGGGGGCACTGAAGCTTTCTTT
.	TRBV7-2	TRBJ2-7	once	CASSRSRSEQYF	TGTGCCAGCAGCCGCTCCCGCAGCGAGCAGTACTTC
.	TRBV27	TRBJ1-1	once	CASSPYGNTEAFF	TGTGCCAGCAGTCCTTACGGGAACACTGAAGCTTTCTTT
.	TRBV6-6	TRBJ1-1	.	CASNWGSLNTEAFF	TGTGCCAGCAATTGGGGCAGCTTGAACACTGAAGCTTTCTTT
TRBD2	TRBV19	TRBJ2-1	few	CASSNTPTSGRVQFF	TGTGCCAGTAGTAACACCCCGACTAGCGGGAGGGTGCAGTTCTTC
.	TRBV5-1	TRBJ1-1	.	CASSSGVGGVAFF	TGCGCCAGCAGCTCTGGAGTCGGGGGTGTGGCTTTCTTT
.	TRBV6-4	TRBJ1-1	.	CASRPSGGDTEAFF	TGTGCCAGTCGCCCCTCCGGGGGGGACACTGAAGCTTTCTTT
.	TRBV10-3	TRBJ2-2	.	CAITGEGPTGELFF	TGTGCCATCACCGGCGAGGGTCCCACCGGGGAGCTGTTTTTT
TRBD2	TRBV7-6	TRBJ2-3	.	CASSLSSGSIGTQYF	TGTGCCAGCAGCTTATCTAGCGGGAGCATTGGTACGCAGTATTTT
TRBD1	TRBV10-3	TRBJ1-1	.	CAISEDRGLQMNTEAFF	TGTGCCATAAGTGAGGACAGGGGCCTTCAAATGAACACTGAAGCTTTCTTT
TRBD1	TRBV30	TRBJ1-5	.	CAWSVMTGNQPQHF	TGTGCCTGGAGTGTCATGACAGGGAATCAGCCCCAGCATTTT
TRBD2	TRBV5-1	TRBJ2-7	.	CASSWGTSGSTYEQYF	TGCGCCAGCAGCTGGGGGACTAGCGGATCCACCTACGAGCAGTACTTC
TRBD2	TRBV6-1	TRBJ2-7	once	CASRVVLAGSYEQYF	TGTGCCAGCAGGGTGGTTCTAGCGGGAAGCTACGAGCAGTACTTC
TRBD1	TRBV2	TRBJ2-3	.	CASRDRGQDTQYF	TGTGCCAGCAGGGACAGGGGGCAGGATACGCAGTATTTT
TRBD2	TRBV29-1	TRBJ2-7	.	CSVGGTSGMPEQYF	TGCAGCGTGGGAGGGACTAGCGGGATGCCCGAGCAGTACTTC
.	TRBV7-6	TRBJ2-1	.	CASCAGSYNEQFF	TGTGCCAGCTGTGCAGGGTCCTACAATGAGCAGTTCTTC
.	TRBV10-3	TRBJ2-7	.	CAIMTGRGKDEQYF	TGTGCCATCATGACGGGACGGGGGAAAGACGAGCAGTACTTC
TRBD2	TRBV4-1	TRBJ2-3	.	CASSQDRAGERTDTQYF	TGCGCCAGCAGCCAAGATAGGGCGGGAGAACGGACAGATACGCAGTATTTT
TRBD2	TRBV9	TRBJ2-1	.	CASGLPGLSNEQFF	TGTGCCAGCGGCCTCCCGGGACTAAGCAATGAGCAGTTCTTC
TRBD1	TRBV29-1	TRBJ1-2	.	CSVEDREAYYGYTF	TGCAGCGTTGAGGACAGGGAGGCCTACTATGGCTACACCTTC
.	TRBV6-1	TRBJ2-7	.	CASSEMAAYEQYF	TGTGCCAGCAGTGAAATGGCAGCCTACGAGCAGTACTTC
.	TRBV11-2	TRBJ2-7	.	CASSIGVFYEQYF	TGTGCCAGCAGCATCGGGGTGTTCTACGAGCAGTACTTC
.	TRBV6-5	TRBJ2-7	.	CASSDTGSYEQYF	TGTGCCAGCAGTGATACAGGGTCCTACGAGCAGTACTTC
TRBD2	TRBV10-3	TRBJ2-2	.	CAIRDGLAGRMGGELFF	TGTGCCATCAGGGATGGACTAGCGGGAAGAATGGGCGGGGAGCTGTTTTTT
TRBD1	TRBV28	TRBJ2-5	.	CASSSRGTGRLETQYF	TGTGCCAGCAGCAGCCGTGGGACAGGGCGGTTGGAGACCCAGTACTTC
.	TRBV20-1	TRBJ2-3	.	CSASSPDTQYF	TGCAGTGCGTCTAGCCCAGATACGCAGTATTTT
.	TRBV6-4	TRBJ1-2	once	CASSDSASFKANYGYTF	TGTGCCAGCAGTGACTCGGCCAGTTTCAAAGCTAACTATGGCTACACCTTC
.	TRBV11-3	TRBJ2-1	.	CASSFPETYNEQFF	TGTGCCAGCAGCTTCCCGGAGACCTACAATGAGCAGTTCTTC
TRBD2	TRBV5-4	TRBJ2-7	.	CASSKGLAGDPLHF	TGTGCCAGCAGCAAAGGACTAGCGGGAGACCCCCTCCACTTC
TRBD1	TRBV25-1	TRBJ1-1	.	CASHDSRTGLNTEAFF	TGTGCCAGCCACGACTCCAGGACAGGCCTGAACACTGAAGCTTTCTTT
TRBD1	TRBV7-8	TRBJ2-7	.	CASSLVGSGTGASQANYEQYF	TGTGCCAGCAGCTTAGTTGGATCCGGGACAGGGGCCTCCCAGGCGAATTACGAGCAGTACTTC
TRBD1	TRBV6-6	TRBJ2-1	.	CASSSGQEAYNEQFF	TGTGCCAGCAGTTCGGGACAGGAAGCTTACAATGAGCAGTTCTTC
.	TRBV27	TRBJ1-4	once	CASSFSVADSNEKLFF	TGTGCCAGCAGTTTTTCAGTGGCAGATTCGAATGAAAAACTGTTTTTT
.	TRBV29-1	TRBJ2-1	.	CSVEGLARRNEQFF	TGCAGCGTTGAAGGGCTAGCGCGACGGAATGAGCAGTTCTTC
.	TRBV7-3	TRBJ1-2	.	CASSSISGVYGYTF	TGTGCCAGCAGCTCTATTTCCGGGGTCTATGGCTACACCTTC
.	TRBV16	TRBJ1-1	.	CASSQSNREAFF	TGTGCCAGCAGCCAATCGAACAGGGAAGCTTTCTTT
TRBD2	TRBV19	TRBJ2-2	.	CASSQRASGRNGELFF	TGTGCCAGTAGCCAAAGGGCTAGCGGGAGGAACGGGGAGCTGTTTTTT
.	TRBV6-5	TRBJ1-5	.	CASSYSSDGGGAQHF	TGTGCCAGCAGTTACTCGAGTGACGGTGGGGGGGCCCAGCATTTT
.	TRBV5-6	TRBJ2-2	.	CASSRGNTGELFF	TGTGCCAGCAGCAGGGGAAATACCGGGGAGCTGTTTTTT
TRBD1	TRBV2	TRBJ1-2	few	CASSEATGFYGYTF	TGTGCCAGCAGTGAAGCGACAGGGTTCTATGGCTACACCTTC
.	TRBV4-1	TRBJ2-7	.	CASSQTRGYEQYF	TGCGCCAGCAGCCAGACCCGGGGCTACGAGCAGTACTTC
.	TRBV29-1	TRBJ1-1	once	CSVGGLGGSNAEAFF	TGCAGCGTGGGAGGACTAGGGGGGTCGAACGCTGAAGCTTTCTTT
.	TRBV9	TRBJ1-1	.	CASSVINKNTEAFF	TGTGCCAGCAGCGTAATCAACAAGAACACTGAAGCTTTCTTT
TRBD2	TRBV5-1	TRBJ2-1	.	CASSLAGGWDNEQFF	TGCGCCAGCAGCTTAGCGGGAGGTTGGGACAATGAGCAGTTCTTC